These 5 T cell receptor beta chains share one sample of origin, sequenced in a study of CD8 T cells in Susac syndrome. An amount of RNA that ranged from roughly 0.5 to 1 ug was reverse transcribed with random hexamers. TCRdb recomputed calls from the immunoSEQ multiplex PCR reads with MiXCR, one row per CDR3 protein. The sample includes under 90,000 distinct CDR3 sequences, 85% to 95% of them seen just once. The sequencing sample was made of CD8+ T cells from PBMCs. The receptors shown here come from a human donor with Susac syndrome.

CDR3 amino acids: CASSVIQGQETQYF. The CDR3, as DNA: TGTGCCAGCAGCGTAATACAGGGACAAGAGACCCAGTACTTC. V is TRBV7-8 and J is TRBJ2-5; possibly TRBD1 for D (6 bases). Germline V CDR1 and CDR2: SGHVS, FQNEAQ. Trimming took 5 bases from V and 2 from J, leaving 12 bases between them. The CDR3 runs 14 residues. Based on the CDR3 plus reference TRBV7-8 and TRBJ2-5, the full variable domain is GAGVSQSPRYKVAKRGQDVALRCDPISGHVSLFWYQQALGQGPEFLTYFQNEAQLDKSGLPSDRFFAERPEGSVSTLKIQRTQQEDSAVYLCASSVIQGQETQYFGPGTRLLVL.

The V and J genes are TRBV12-3 or TRBV12-4 and TRBJ1-4, with TRBD2 matching over 7 bases. The end of the DNA aligns better with TRBJ2-2, so the J call may be wrong. The CDR3 totals 13 residues. CDR3 in DNA: TGTGCCAGCAGCCGCTGGGGAGGGGAGGAGCTGTTTTTT. Protein product: CASSRWGGEELFF.

The chain recombines TRBV7-2 with TRBJ2-5; the match to TRBD2 covers 9 bases. CDR3 length: 15 amino acids. Germline V gene data show CDR1 as SGHTA and CDR2 as FQGNSA. Trimming cost V 1 base and J 5 bases; bases outside gene matches: 5. The CDR3 is CASSLVAGVEETQYF. CDR3 DNA: TGTGCCAGCAGCTTAGTAGCGGGAGTTGAGGAGACCCAGTACTTC.

Only one count was recorded for this clonotype. The J gene is TRBJ1-1, the V gene TRBV4-1; tentative D call: TRBD1 (5 bases). Trimming shortened V by 2 bases and J by 5 bases, and 15 bases separated the two germline ends. This CDR3 region has 15 residues. Germline CDR1 reads MGHRA; CDR2 reads YSYEKL. The DNA for the CDR3 is TGCGCCAGCAGCCAACTTGAAGGGGCGGGGACTGAAGCTTTCTTT. Its translation is CASSQLEGAGTEAFF.

J is TRBJ1-2 and V is TRBV28; 9 positions match TRBD1. Looked up from germline, CDR1 is MDHEN and CDR2 is SYDVKM. Trimming removed 6 bases from V and 6 bases from J; junction bases left unmatched: 11. CDR3 length equals 15 residues. CDR3 nucleotide sequence: TGTGCCAGCAGCCGGGACAGGGACTATTCCGATGGCTACACCTTC. It translates to CASSRDRDYSDGYTF.